Listed here is a single TCR beta chain. This record belongs to a study of blood T cell repertoires in COVID-19. In the study overall: The study drew acute and convalescent COVID-19 samples from the United States, Italy and Spain. From T cells, B-cell-depleted T cells, or PBMCs came the material, which was cDNA or gDNA.

As originally analysed: Counts of nucleated cells, estimated from reference gene primer amplification, were obtained. Repertoires were generated with immunoSEQ multiplex PCR, while TCRdb's copy carries only in-frame clones and drops some. The D gene and trimming were derived from the DNA, and the V and J assignments and clone size from that table. Found here are about 120,000 clones, over 75% of them singletons; the top ten hold 25% to 30%. CDR1 is LNHDA and CDR2 is SQIVND in the germline V gene (reference sequence). With 10 bases removed from V and 0 bases from J, the gap between germline ends came to 10 bases. The CDR3 consists of 13 residues.

This TCR was recovered from a woman older than 75 with acute or convalescent COVID-19. The material sequenced was peripheral blood. V is TRBV19 and J is TRBJ2-1, with unresolved D. The CDR3 DNA reads as TGTGCCACCTCTGAGAACTCCTACAATGAGCAGTTCTTC. Translating it yields CATSENSYNEQFF.